These 18 T cell receptor beta chains originate from one sample sequenced in a study of T-cell memory formation after mild COVID-19. TCRdb reanalysed the 5' RACE reads using MiXCR and keeps one entry per CDR3 protein. This table has around 340,000 distinct CDR3 sequences, about 21% appearing once. Sequenced input: PBMCs or a T cell subset sorted from them (not recorded which). These receptors originate from an adult woman who had mild COVID-19 (a few samples of this study predate the infection). Cell type and time point are not known.

This clonotype was observed a handful of times. V is TRBV29-1 and J is TRBJ2-2; D might be TRBD1 (6 bases). The CDR3 extends over 14 amino acids. Germline-derived CDR1 and CDR2 are SQVTM and ANQGSEA. V lost 7 bases to trimming and J lost 3 bases, with 15 bases between them. The CDR3 reads CSARAGTHTGELFF. CDR3 sequence (DNA): TGCAGCGCCCGTGCCGGGACACACACCGGGGAGCTGTTTTTT.

This clonotype has only a few counts. The genes are TRBV11-2 and TRBJ2-3, with D perhaps being TRBD1 or TRBD2 (5 bases each). Trimming removed 5 bases from V and 2 bases from J, with 14 bases in between. Germline V CDR1 and CDR2: SGHAT, FQNNGV. The CDR3 runs to 15 residues. This chain's CDR3 is CASSPTEGHTDTQYF. In nucleotides, the CDR3 is TGTGCCAGCAGCCCGACAGAGGGGCACACAGATACGCAGTATTTT.

In its sample, this clonotype was seen a few times. V usage is TRBV5-1 and J usage is TRBJ1-3; perhaps TRBD1 as D (5 bases). The CDR3 has 13 amino acids. The V gene's germline CDR1 is SGHRS and CDR2 YFSETQ. Trimming shortened V by 5 bases and J by 3 bases, and 9 bases separated the two germline ends. CDR3 residues: CASREGDGNTIYF. In DNA, the CDR3 is TGCGCCAGCAGAGAAGGGGATGGAAACACCATATATTTT.

This clonotype was detected a few times. The rearrangement joins TRBV12-3 or TRBV12-4 to TRBJ1-1; D possibly corresponds to TRBD1 (6 bases). The CDR3 runs 12 residues. The ends were cut back, 9 bases at V and 4 bases at J, with 12 bases in the middle. The CDR3 here is CASCRGATEAFF. In nucleotides, the CDR3 is TGTGCCAGTTGCAGGGGTGCCACTGAAGCTTTCTTT.

The chain joins TRBV5-1 to TRBJ2-1; no reliable D call. This CDR3 has 13 residues. Trimming removed 5 bases from V and 4 bases from J, with 10 bases in between. Germline assignment: CDR1 SGHRS and CDR2 YFSETQ. The CDR3 sequence: CASSPAQYNEQFF. CDR3 in DNA: TGCGCCAGCAGTCCCGCTCAATACAATGAGCAGTTCTTC.

The chain uses TRBV7-2 and TRBJ2-5, with 13 bases aligning to TRBD2. This CDR3 comprises 15 residues. CDR1 SGHTA and CDR2 FQGNSA come from the germline V gene. With V trimmed by 5 bases and J by 9 bases, 9 bases remained unmatched. In DNA form, the CDR3 reads TGTGCCAGCAGCAAACTAGCGGGAGGGCCGGGGGCCCAGTACTTC. It specifies CASSKLAGGPGAQYF.

The rearrangement uses TRBV20-1 and TRBJ2-1; D gene unclear. Germline V gene sequence: CDR1 DFQATT, CDR2 SNEGSKA (reference sequence). Trimming cost V 3 bases and J 9 bases, with 12 bases left between them. The CDR3 loop spans 12 amino acids. The CDR3: CSASWLPPEQFF. The DNA of the CDR3 is TGCAGTGCTAGTTGGTTACCCCCTGAGCAGTTCTTC.

This clonotype occurred many times. The V call is TRBV13, the J call TRBJ2-3; D is unresolved. Germline V gene sequence: CDR1 PRHDT, CDR2 FYEKMQ (reference sequence). V was pared by 1 base and J by 5 bases, with 7 bases between. CDR3 length equals 13 residues. The chain's CDR3 is CASSLDARDTQYF. As DNA, the CDR3 is TGTGCCAGCAGCTTAGATGCTAGAGATACGCAGTATTTT. The full variable domain, its missing parts supplied by reference TRBV13 and TRBJ2-3, is AAGVIQSPRHLIKEKRETATLKCYPIPRHDTVYWYQQGPGQDPQFLISFYEKMQSDKGSIPDRFSAQQFSDYHSELNMSSLELGDSALYFCASSLDARDTQYFGPGTRLTVL.

The rearrangement joins TRBV20-1 to TRBJ2-5; D perhaps matches TRBD2 (5 bases). Trimming removed 6 bases at V and 1 base at J, with 9 bases between. CDR1 DFQATT and CDR2 SNEGSKA come from the germline V gene (reference sequence). This CDR3 is 12 amino acids long. CDR3 DNA sequence: TGCAGTGCGGCGGGTAGCCAAGAGACCCAGTACTTC. Translation: CSAAGSQETQYF.

The rearrangement joins TRBV3-1 to TRBJ1-3; D not certain. Trimming pared 2 bases from V and 3 bases from J, leaving 14 bases between. The CDR3 is 16 amino acids. CDR1 is LGHDT, CDR2 YNNKEL, per germline (reference sequence). CDR3 sequence reads: CASSQWAGSRGNTIYF. In DNA form, the CDR3 reads TGTGCCAGCAGCCAATGGGCCGGGTCGCGTGGAAACACCATATATTTT.

The chain combines TRBV7-2 with TRBJ2-1; D perhaps matches TRBD2 (6 bases). Looked up from germline, CDR1 is SGHTA and CDR2 is FQGNSA. The CDR3 loop spans 17 amino acids. V was cut by 4 bases and J by 4 bases, with 20 bases left in between. The CDR3 DNA is TGTGCCAGCAGCTCCACTAGGGGAGGACTTGGGTACAATGAGCAGTTCTTC. As protein: CASSSTRGGLGYNEQFF.

In this sample, this clonotype turned up many times. The chain combines TRBV7-2 with TRBJ2-3; D unclear. CDR1 is SGHTA, CDR2 FQGNSA, per germline. The CDR3 runs 12 residues. Between the trimmed V and J ends, which lost 5 bases and 3 bases, there was a span of 6 bases. The CDR3, as DNA: TGTGCCAGCAGCCAATATACAGATACGCAGTATTTT. Residues: CASSQYTDTQYF.

The table lists this clonotype with a few counts. The genes are TRBV24-1 and TRBJ2-1, with a tentative D call TRBD2 (5 bases). This CDR3 is built from 13 residues. CDR1 is KGHDR and CDR2 is SFDVKD in the germline V gene. V was pared by 9 bases and J by 0 bases, with 8 bases between. The CDR3 nucleotides are TGTGCCACCCGGGGTTCCTCCTACAATGAGCAGTTCTTC. It translates to CATRGSSYNEQFF.

This chain joins TRBV29-1 and TRBJ2-3, with D unclear. V was shortened by 7 bases and J by 4 bases, with 9 bases between the two germline ends. Germline V gene sequence: CDR1 SQVTM, CDR2 ANQGSEA. The CDR3 length is 11 residues. CDR3 coding DNA: TGCAGCGATCTTGAGGCAGATACGCAGTATTTT. Protein: CSDLEADTQYF.

This clonotype was counted a few times. The genes are TRBV7-2 and TRBJ2-1, with 9 bases aligning to TRBD2. The germline gives CDR1 SGHTA, CDR2 FQGNSA. The CDR3 contains 16 residues. The J segment lost 0 bases and the V segment lost 5 bases, leaving 5 bases of the junction unmatched. CDR3 loop: CASSNVAGASYNEQFF. The CDR3 DNA reads as TGTGCCAGCAGCAACGTAGCGGGAGCCTCCTACAATGAGCAGTTCTTC.

The chain links TRBV12-3 or TRBV12-4 to TRBJ1-1; D not resolved. V was cut by 9 bases and J by 2 bases, with 22 bases left in between. The CDR3 loop spans 16 amino acids. Here the CDR3 reads CASMSFLGQNNTEAFF. CDR3 nucleotides: TGTGCCAGTATGTCTTTTTTAGGGCAGAACAACACTGAAGCTTTCTTT.

The J gene is TRBJ2-7, the V gene TRBV5-1; TRBD2 might be the D (6 bases). V was clipped by 2 bases and J by 0 bases, with 15 bases between them. Looked up from germline, CDR1 is SGHRS and CDR2 is YFSETQ. This CDR3 region has 16 residues. CDR3 bases: TGCGCCAGCAGCTTCACAATAGCGGCCAGCTCCTACGAGCAGTACTTC. The encoded protein is CASSFTIAASSYEQYF.

V and J are TRBV18 and TRBJ2-2, with D maybe TRBD1 (5 bases). Deletions cut 6 bases from V and 0 bases from J, with 14 bases between. The CDR3 has 16 residues. CDR1 is KGHSH, CDR2 LQKENI, per germline. The CDR3 DNA reads as TGTGCCAGCTCCGTCAGGGCGGTTACGAACACCGGGGAGCTGTTTTTT. Its translation: CASSVRAVTNTGELFF.